The 18 T cell receptor beta chains below were found in one sample sequenced in a study of identical twins. TCRdb called the 5' RACE reads again in MiXCR, with one record for every CDR3 protein. This sample carries approximately 490,000 distinct CDR3 sequences, around 24% of them seen once, and the ten largest clones take about 0.48%. The sample also formed part of further work on yellow fever vaccine responses in identical twins.

Sequencing input: CD4+ T cells sorted from blood. All receptors come from a woman aged 18-30 years in good health.

As DNA, the CDR3 is TGTGCCATCAGGACAGGTCAAAGCCATGAGCAGTTCTTC. Residues: CAIRTGQSHEQFF. This chain connects TRBV10-3 to TRBJ2-1, with D tentatively TRBD1 (6 bases). Germline CDR1 is ENHRY and CDR2 is SYGVKD. The V end was cut by 6 bases, the J end by 8 bases, with 14 bases between. The length of the CDR3 is 13 residues.

V usage is TRBV6-2 or TRBV6-3 and J usage is TRBJ2-3; 12 bases align to TRBD2. After removal of 4 bases from V and 5 bases from J, the junction contained 7 bases not matched to a gene. The CDR3 spans 16 residues. From germline, CDR1 is MNHEY and CDR2 SVGEGT. In DNA form, the CDR3 reads TGTGCCAGCAGTTCGACTAGCGGGAGAGGTTTAGATACGCAGTATTTT. This sequence encodes CASSSTSGRGLDTQYF.

This sequence joins TRBV15 and TRBJ1-1; 8 bases line up with TRBD1. V shed 3 bases and J 2 bases; nucleotides not matched to a gene: 5. Per the germline V gene, CDR1 is LNHNV and CDR2 is YYDKDF (reference sequence). The CDR3 contains 15 residues. The CDR3: CATSRGPGGNTEAFF. The CDR3 DNA sequence: TGTGCCACCAGCAGGGGCCCAGGGGGCAACACTGAAGCTTTCTTT. Full variable domain (outside the CDR3, taken from reference TRBV15 and TRBJ1-1): DAMVIQNPRYQVTQFGKPVTLSCSQTLNHNVMYWYQQKSSQAPKLLFHYYDKDFNNEADTPDNFQSRRPNTSFCFLDIRSPGLGDTAMYLCATSRGPGGNTEAFFGQGTRLTVV.

This clonotype was detected only a few times. This rearrangement joins TRBV10-3 to TRBJ2-1; 9 bases align to TRBD2. The junction had 8 bases not matched to a gene; V was cut back by 7 bases and J by 1 base. From germline, CDR1 is ENHRY and CDR2 SYGVKD. The CDR3 runs to 16 residues. The CDR3 loop is CAIIGREGGSYNEQFF. The CDR3 bases are TGTGCCATCATCGGGCGGGAGGGCGGTTCCTACAATGAGCAGTTCTTC.

This clonotype was picked up a small number of times. V usage is TRBV28 and J usage is TRBJ2-4, with D perhaps matching TRBD1 (6 bases). Trimming took 5 bases from V and 6 from J, leaving 14 bases between them. Germline lookup yields CDR1 MDHEN and CDR2 SYDVKM. The CDR3 totals 14 residues. The CDR3, as DNA: TGTGCCAGCAGTCCTGGGACAAAGGGAAACATTCAGTACTTC. Its protein product is CASSPGTKGNIQYF.

This clonotype was observed a few times. The chain uses TRBV7-8 and TRBJ2-2; 7 nucleotides agree with TRBD1. The CDR3 totals 13 residues. In germline, CDR1 is SGHVS, CDR2 FQNEAQ. After removal of 5 bases from V and 6 bases from J, the junction contained 3 bases not matched to a gene. The CDR3 DNA is TGTGCCAGCAGCCCAGGGACAGCCGGGGAGCTGTTTTTT. It translates to CASSPGTAGELFF.

The chain joins TRBV5-1 to TRBJ2-2; D possibly corresponds to TRBD2 (6 bases). Trimming stripped 1 base from V and 1 base from J, with 11 bases between. Germline V gene data show CDR1 as SGHRS and CDR2 as YFSETQ. CDR3 length: 16 amino acids. CDR3 residues: CASSLIGTVNTGELFF. The CDR3, as DNA: TGCGCCAGCAGCTTGATTGGGACTGTGAACACCGGGGAGCTGTTTTTT.

The V gene is TRBV11-2, the J gene TRBJ2-3, with 8 bases aligning to TRBD1. Germline V gene lookup returns CDR1 SGHAT and CDR2 FQNNGV. This CDR3 has 16 amino acids. V lost 1 base to trimming and J lost 4 bases; unmatched junction nucleotides: 7. The CDR3 coding sequence is TGTGCCAGCAGCTTAGTACCGGGACAGGCGGCAGATACGCAGTATTTT. Its protein product is CASSLVPGQAADTQYF.

The chain uses TRBV20-1 and TRBJ2-5, with 8 bases identical to TRBD2. Germline V gene lookup returns CDR1 DFQATT and CDR2 SNEGSKA (reference sequence). The CDR3 extends over 13 amino acids. After removal of 6 bases from V and 2 bases from J, the junction contained 5 bases not matched to a gene. CDR3 bases: TGCAGTGCGGGCGGGGGGATTCAAGAGACCCAGTACTTC. This sequence encodes CSAGGGIQETQYF.

The table lists this clonotype with a few counts. The chain carries TRBV5-1 and TRBJ2-1; 9 nucleotides match TRBD2. Trimming cost V 6 bases and J 4 bases; bases outside gene matches: 8. Germline CDR1 is SGHRS and CDR2 is YFSETQ. The CDR3 sequence is 15 residues long. The CDR3 here is CASTLAGVSYNEQFF. The CDR3 DNA reads as TGCGCCAGCACCTTAGCGGGAGTTTCGTACAATGAGCAGTTCTTC.

This clonotype has more than one count but fewer than ten. This chain joins TRBV6-1 and TRBJ1-1, with 9 bases aligning to TRBD1. Trimming removed 6 bases from V and 1 base from J; junction bases left unmatched: 6. The germline CDR1 and CDR2 sequences are MNHNS and SASEGT. This CDR3 contains 15 residues. The CDR3 coding sequence is TGTGCCAGCAGGACAGGGGGTCAAGGGAACACTGAAGCTTTCTTT. This gives the protein CASRTGGQGNTEAFF.

This clonotype came up a few times. The rearrangement joins TRBV2 to TRBJ2-5; D ambiguous. Germline assignment: CDR1 SNHLY and CDR2 FYNNEI. The CDR3 spans 13 residues. V was shortened by 0 bases and J by 7 bases, with 9 bases between the two germline ends. In nucleotides, the CDR3 is TGTGCCAGCAGTGAAGCTCCCTTGGGGACCCAGTACTTC. Amino acid sequence: CASSEAPLGTQYF.

This clonotype was observed a handful of times. CDR3 protein: CASHLTTGTGAVFGELFF. CDR3 DNA: TGTGCCAGCCACTTGACGACCGGGACAGGGGCCGTTTTCGGGGAGCTGTTTTTT. J is TRBJ2-2 and V is TRBV6-2 or TRBV6-3; TRBD1 aligns across 10 bases. This CDR3 comprises 18 residues. V lost 8 bases and J lost 7; bases outside the gene matches: 19. CDR1 and CDR2 (germline): MNHEY, SVGEGT.

The J gene is TRBJ2-2, the V gene TRBV27; 7 nucleotides align to TRBD1. The CDR3 loop spans 14 amino acids. CDR1 is MNHEY and CDR2 is SMNVEV in the germline V gene (reference sequence). In DNA form, the CDR3 reads TGTGCTACTCTAAAGAGGGGGCGGACCGGGGAGCTGTTTTTT. Protein: CATLKRGRTGELFF.

A single count supports this clonotype. This chain connects TRBV25-1 to TRBJ2-2; 9 nucleotides line up with TRBD1. V trimming: 4 bases; J trimming: 6 bases; junction bases outside the gene matches: 6. The CDR3 sequence is 15 residues long. Germline lookup yields CDR1 MGHDK and CDR2 SYGVNS. CDR3 loop: CASSGTGTGPGELFF. The DNA of the CDR3 is TGTGCCAGCAGTGGAACCGGGACAGGGCCCGGGGAGCTGTTTTTT.

Notes on this clonotype: The junction differs from germline at one of its ends, possibly a read error. This chain joins TRBV12-3 or TRBV12-4 and TRBJ2-3, with a possible D match to TRBD2 (6 bases). The CDR3 contains 18 residues. The CDR3 DNA reads TGTGCCCGCAGTTTAGGATGGCGGGGCGGTGGCCCTTCAGATACGCAGTATTTT. This encodes CARSLGWRGGGPSDTQYF.

V usage is TRBV12-5 and J usage is TRBJ2-5, with D possibly matching TRBD1 (5 bases). Germline CDR1 and CDR2: LGHNT and FRNRAP. Trimming removed 1 base from V and 4 bases from J, with 7 bases in between. The CDR3 is 13 residues long. The CDR3 region is CASGLGQPETQYF. CDR3 coding DNA: TGTGCTAGTGGTTTGGGACAGCCAGAGACCCAGTACTTC.

This clonotype was counted a few times. V usage is TRBV5-1 and J usage is TRBJ2-2; D possibly uses TRBD1 or TRBD2 (5 bases each). CDR3 length: 16 amino acids. CDR1 is SGHRS, CDR2 YFSETQ, per germline. V was cut by 3 bases and J by 6 bases, with 18 bases left in between. The chain's CDR3 is CASSSAGTTSAGELFF. CDR3 coding DNA: TGCGCCAGCAGCTCTGCCGGGACGACCAGTGCCGGGGAGCTGTTTTTT.